Listed here are 9 T cell receptor beta chains from one sample, sequenced in a study of PD-L1 blockade in urothelial cancer. Time point of the sample: peripheral blood 6 weeks after treatment start. Measured with immunoSEQ multiplex PCR; TCRdb has only the in-frame clones, and not every one. The repertoire has around 33,000 clones, 89% of them found once; the top ten carry under 9.5%. The specimen was PBMCs, collected around atezolizumab (anti-PD-L1) treatment. These receptors came from a man older than 75 with urothelial cancer.

The rearrangement uses TRBV21-1 and TRBJ2-4; TRBD1, the D gene given by the table, was not confirmed from the DNA. TRBV21-1 is tagged as a pseudogene. The CDR3 length is 17 residues. CDR3 region: CASSITGTGLTKNIQYF. CDR3 nucleotides: TGTGCCAGCAGCATCACCGGGACAGGGCTAACCAAAAACATTCAGTACTTC.

V and J are TRBV15 and TRBJ2-5; 7 positions match TRBD1. Germline V gene lookup returns CDR1 LNHNV and CDR2 YYDKDF (reference sequence). The J segment lost 4 bases and the V segment lost 0 bases, leaving 5 bases of the junction unmatched. The CDR3 extends over 15 amino acids. This chain's CDR3 is CATSRDQGDRETQYF. As DNA, the CDR3 is TGTGCCACCAGCAGAGATCAAGGGGACAGAGAGACCCAGTACTTC. Complete variable domain (other parts from reference TRBV15 and TRBJ2-5): DAMVIQNPRYQVTQFGKPVTLSCSQTLNHNVMYWYQQKSSQAPKLLFHYYDKDFNNEADTPDNFQSRRPNTSFCFLDIRSPGLGDTAMYLCATSRDQGDRETQYFGPGTRLLVL.

The chain recombines TRBV27 with TRBJ1-5; 7 nucleotides align to TRBD1. V trimming: 5 bases; J trimming: 4 bases; junction bases outside the gene matches: 11. The CDR3 runs to 16 residues. From germline, CDR1 is MNHEY and CDR2 SMNVEV (reference sequence). CDR3: CASSPQLRGKNQPQHF. Written as DNA, the CDR3 is TGTGCCAGCAGTCCCCAACTCAGGGGGAAAAATCAGCCCCAGCATTTT.

The V gene is TRBV2, the J gene TRBJ2-3; tentative D call: TRBD2 (5 bases). The germline V gene encodes CDR1 SNHLY and CDR2 FYNNEI. CDR3 size: 14 residues. With 4 bases removed from V and 2 bases from J, the gap between germline ends came to 10 bases. The CDR3 sequence is CASSGTSHTDTQYF. The DNA of the CDR3 is TGTGCCAGCAGTGGGACTTCTCACACAGATACGCAGTATTTT.

The chain recombines TRBV13 with TRBJ2-7, with 13 bases aligning to TRBD2. With V trimmed by 1 base and J by 4 bases, 16 bases remained unmatched. Germline CDR1 reads PRHDT; CDR2 reads FYEKMQ (reference sequence). This CDR3 has 20 amino acids. CDR3: CASSLAPKGLAGSRPYEQYF. CDR3 bases: TGTGCCAGCAGCTTAGCCCCCAAGGGACTAGCGGGATCGAGGCCGTACGAGCAGTACTTC. The variable domain in full, with the rest retrieved from reference TRBV13 and TRBJ2-7, is AAGVIQSPRHLIKEKRETATLKCYPIPRHDTVYWYQQGPGQDPQFLISFYEKMQSDKGSIPDRFSAQQFSDYHSELNMSSLELGDSALYFCASSLAPKGLAGSRPYEQYFGPGTRLTVT.

This clone has a handful of counts. This chain uses TRBV25-1 with TRBJ2-3; 10 bases line up with TRBD2. CDR1 MGHDK and CDR2 SYGVNS come from the germline V gene. This CDR3 is built from 13 residues. V lost 6 bases and J lost 8; bases outside the gene matches: 5. The CDR3 spells CASRLAGLGTQYF. The CDR3 coding sequence is TGTGCCAGCAGACTAGCGGGACTTGGTACGCAGTATTTT.

This clone showed up just once. The CDR3 is CASSLEGQGFTDTQYF. In nucleotides, the CDR3 is TGTGCCAGCAGTTTGGAAGGACAGGGGTTCACAGATACGCAGTATTTT. The chain recombines TRBV27 with TRBJ2-3, with 9 bases matching TRBD1. Losses at the gene ends were 3 bases for V and 2 bases for J; bases not matched to a gene: 6. Germline lookup yields CDR1 MNHEY and CDR2 SMNVEV (reference sequence). The CDR3 runs 16 residues.

V usage is TRBV19 and J usage is TRBJ1-3, with 7 positions matching TRBD1. After removal of 5 bases from V and 0 bases from J, the junction contained 7 bases not matched to a gene. This CDR3 comprises 16 residues. CDR1 and CDR2 (germline): LNHDA, SQIVND (reference sequence). The DNA of the CDR3 is TGTGCCAGTAGTCCTACAGGGGCCCTCTCTGGAAACACCATATATTTT. Translating it yields CASSPTGALSGNTIYF.

The chain links TRBV28 to TRBJ2-7; 8 bases are shared with TRBD2. Germline V gene data show CDR1 as MDHEN and CDR2 as SYDVKM. The CDR3 consists of 12 residues. V was clipped by 5 bases and J by 5 bases; unmatched bases: 2. The CDR3 DNA follows: TGTGCCAGCAGTACCGGGGGGGACGAGCAGTACTTC. Amino acids: CASSTGGDEQYF.